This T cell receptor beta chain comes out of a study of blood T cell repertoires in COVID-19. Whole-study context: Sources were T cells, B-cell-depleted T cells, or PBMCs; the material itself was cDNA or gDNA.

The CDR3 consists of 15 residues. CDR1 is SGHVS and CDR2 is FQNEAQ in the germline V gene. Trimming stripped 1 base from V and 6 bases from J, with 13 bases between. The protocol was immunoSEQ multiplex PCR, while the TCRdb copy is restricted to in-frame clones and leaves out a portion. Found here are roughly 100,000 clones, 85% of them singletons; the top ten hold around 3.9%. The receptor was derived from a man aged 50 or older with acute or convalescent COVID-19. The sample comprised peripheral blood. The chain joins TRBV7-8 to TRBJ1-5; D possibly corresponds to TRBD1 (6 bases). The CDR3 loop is CASSLGGGGFQPQHF. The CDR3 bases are TGTGCCAGCAGCTTAGGAGGGGGGGGGTTTCAGCCCCAGCATTTT. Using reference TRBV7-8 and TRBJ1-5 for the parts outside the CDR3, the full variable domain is GAGVSQSPRYKVAKRGQDVALRCDPISGHVSLFWYQQALGQGPEFLTYFQNEAQLDKSGLPSDRFFAERPEGSVSTLKIQRTQQEDSAVYLCASSLGGGGFQPQHFGDGTRLSIL.